This T cell receptor (beta chain) came from a study of blood T cells in healthy people across ages. General study findings and limits: Naive T cell percentage showed a strong correlation with the diversity of TCR beta.

It was with a sample-barcoded 5' primer and a J-beta primer mix that a second PCR of about 7 to 12 cycles was run. With 12 random nucleotides, a template-switch adaptor tagged each individual cDNA molecule. In TCRdb, the 5' RACE reads were re-called with MiXCR into one record per CDR3 protein. The repertoire includes under 2,000,000 distinct CDR3 sequences, around half of them detected once, and roughly 2% sits in the top ten. The V gene lost 2 bases and the J gene lost 3 bases, with 14 bases spanning the gap. The CDR3 runs 15 residues. In regard to this clonotype: Its antigen is unidentified.

Total RNA, at least 5 micrograms per sample, was extracted from PBMCs. This sequence was found in a woman in her thirties or forties in good health. The specimen was blood. This sequence joins TRBV12-3 or TRBV12-4 and TRBJ2-7; D remains unclear. For the CDR3, the DNA is TGTGCCAGCAGTTTAACGACGGCGCTGAACTACGAGCAGTACTTC. Translated: CASSLTTALNYEQYF.